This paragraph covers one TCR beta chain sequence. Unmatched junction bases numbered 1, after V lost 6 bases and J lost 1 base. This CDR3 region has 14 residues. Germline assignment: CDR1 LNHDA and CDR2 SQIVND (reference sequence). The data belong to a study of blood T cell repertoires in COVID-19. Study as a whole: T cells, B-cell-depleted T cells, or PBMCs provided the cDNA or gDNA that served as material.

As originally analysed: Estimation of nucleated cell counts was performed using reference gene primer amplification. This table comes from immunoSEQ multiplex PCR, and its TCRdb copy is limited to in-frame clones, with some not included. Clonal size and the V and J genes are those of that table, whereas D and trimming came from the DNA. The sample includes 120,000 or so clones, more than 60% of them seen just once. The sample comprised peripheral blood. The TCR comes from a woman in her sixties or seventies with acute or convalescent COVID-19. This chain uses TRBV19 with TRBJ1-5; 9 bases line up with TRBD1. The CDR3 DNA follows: TGTGCCAGTAGAGACAGGGGGAGCAATCAGCCCCAGCATTTT. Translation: CASRDRGSNQPQHF. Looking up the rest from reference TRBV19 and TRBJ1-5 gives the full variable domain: DGGITQSPKYLFRKEGQNVTLSCEQNLNHDAMYWYRQDPGQGLRLIYYSQIVNDFQKGDIAEGYSVSREKKESFPLTVTSAQKNPTAFYLCASRDRGSNQPQHFGDGTRLSIL.